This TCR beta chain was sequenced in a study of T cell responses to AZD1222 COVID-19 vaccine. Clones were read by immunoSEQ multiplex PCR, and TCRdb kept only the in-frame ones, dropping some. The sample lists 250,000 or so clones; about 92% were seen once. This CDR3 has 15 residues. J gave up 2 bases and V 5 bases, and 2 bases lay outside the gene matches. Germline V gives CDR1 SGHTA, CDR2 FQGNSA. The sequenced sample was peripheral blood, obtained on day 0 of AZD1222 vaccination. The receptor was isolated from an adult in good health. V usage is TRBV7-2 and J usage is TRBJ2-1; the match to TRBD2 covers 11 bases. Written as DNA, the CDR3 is TGTGCCAGCAGCGCACTAGCGGGAGCCTACAATGAGCAGTTCTTC. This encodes CASSALAGAYNEQFF.